The 32 T cell receptor beta chains in this list originate from one sample, sequenced in a study of blood T cell repertoires in COVID-19. Data came from immunoSEQ multiplex PCR; TCRdb stores just in-frame clones and leaves some out. The data contain 85,000 to 130,000 clones, about 70% of them singletons. Input material: peripheral blood. The receptors were gathered from a human donor with acute or convalescent COVID-19. The donor label of this sample is uncertain.

V and J are TRBV28 and TRBJ1-2; TRBD1 is a possible D gene (5 bases). The CDR3 runs 13 residues. The germline V gene has CDR1 MDHEN and CDR2 SYDVKM. V was cut by 7 bases and J by 5 bases, with 14 bases left in between. The CDR3 protein is CASMEGRKYGYTF. CDR3 sequence (DNA): TGTGCCAGCATGGAGGGACGAAAATATGGCTACACCTTC.

The chain links TRBV6-5 to TRBJ1-1; 8 bases fit TRBD1. CDR1 MNHEY and CDR2 SVGAGI come from the germline V gene. V lost 6 bases, J lost 4 bases, and 10 bases stayed unmatched. The CDR3 contains 15 residues. CDR3 in DNA: TGTGCCAGCAGCAAGGGGACAGGTAGGAGCACTGAAGCTTTCTTT. Translated, it gives CASSKGTGRSTEAFF.

V usage is TRBV15 and J usage is TRBJ1-4, with a weak D call TRBD1 (5 bases). The CDR3 is 16 residues long. In germline, CDR1 is LNHNV, CDR2 YYDKDF (reference sequence). Deletions cut 9 bases from V and 7 bases from J, with 24 bases between. As DNA, the CDR3 is TGTGCCACAGGAATCCCCCGTCGGGGGGTAGGTGAAAAACTGTTTTTT. Amino acids: CATGIPRRGVGEKLFF.

This clone was seen a few times. The gene calls are TRBV29-1 and TRBJ2-6; 9 nucleotides match TRBD1. With V trimmed by 3 bases and J by 1 base, 7 bases remained unmatched. CDR3 length equals 17 residues. Germline V gene data show CDR1 as SQVTM and CDR2 as ANQGSEA. Here the CDR3 DNA reads TGCAGCGTTGAGACGACAGGGGGGAAATCTGGGGCCAACGTCCTGACTTTC. This gives the protein CSVETTGGKSGANVLTF.

The chain combines TRBV2 with TRBJ2-2; D unresolved. The CDR3 spans 13 residues. The germline CDR1 and CDR2 sequences are SNHLY and FYNNEI. The V and J ends lost 9 bases and 3 bases respectively, with 11 bases between them. CDR3 region: CASCQDYTGELFF. The CDR3 region has the DNA TGTGCCAGTTGTCAAGACTACACCGGGGAGCTGTTTTTT.

The rearrangement links TRBV7-2 to TRBJ1-6, with 7 bases identical to TRBD1. Per the germline V gene, CDR1 is SGHTA and CDR2 is FQGNSA. The CDR3 is 15 residues long. The J segment lost 1 base and the V segment lost 5 bases, leaving 2 bases of the junction unmatched. The CDR3 nucleotides read TGTGCCAGCAGCACAGGGGCGTCCTATAATTCACCCCTCCACTTT. This codes for CASSTGASYNSPLHF.

This clone has more than one count but fewer than ten. V is TRBV28 and J is TRBJ2-2; no reliable D call. Germline-derived CDR1 and CDR2 are MDHEN and SYDVKM. The germline V and J ends were trimmed by 7 bases and 2 bases, with 8 bases remaining between them. This CDR3 region has 13 residues. CDR3: CASTPGNTGELFF. DNA for the CDR3: TGTGCCAGCACCCCAGGAAACACCGGGGAGCTGTTTTTT.

The chain uses TRBV28 and TRBJ2-2, with D possibly being TRBD1 (6 bases). V was pared by 6 bases and J by 6 bases, with 14 bases between. CDR3 length equals 14 residues. Germline loops: CDR1 MDHEN, CDR2 SYDVKM. CDR3 amino acids: CASRDSEVPGELFF. Here the CDR3 DNA reads TGTGCCAGCAGGGACAGTGAAGTACCCGGGGAGCTGTTTTTT.

The chain employs TRBV7-6 and TRBJ1-6; the D gene is possibly TRBD1 (6 bases). V was pared by 6 bases and J by 7 bases, with 25 bases between. From germline, CDR1 is SGHVS and CDR2 FNYEAQ. CDR3 size: 18 residues. DNA of the CDR3: TGTGCCAGCAGTCGTTCCCCCGACAGGCTAAGTACGAATTCACCCCTCCACTTT. Amino acids: CASSRSPDRLSTNSPLHF.

The rearrangement uses TRBV9 and TRBJ2-5; TRBD2 might be the D (7 bases). Per the germline V gene, CDR1 is SGDLS and CDR2 is YYNGEE. The CDR3 length is 15 residues. Trimming removed 4 bases from V and 2 bases from J, with 15 bases in between. The CDR3 protein is CASSPGGLRQETQYF. Written as DNA, the CDR3 is TGTGCCAGCAGCCCCGGGGGGCTCAGGCAAGAGACCCAGTACTTC.

The chain has TRBV6-6 and TRBJ1-1, with D possibly matching TRBD1 (5 bases). With 6 bases removed from V and 3 bases from J, the gap between germline ends came to 11 bases. The CDR3 is made up of 13 amino acids. The germline CDR1 and CDR2 sequences are MNHNY and SVGAGI (reference sequence). CDR3 amino acids: CASRPGGDTEAFF. As DNA, the CDR3 is TGTGCCAGCAGACCCGGGGGGGACACTGAAGCTTTCTTT.

The DNA of the CDR3 is TGTGCCAGCAGCCCCCGACAGGGGGTTGGAAACACCATATATTTT. It codes for CASSPRQGVGNTIYF. The V call is TRBV7-6, the J call TRBJ1-3; the match to TRBD1 covers 9 bases. V was clipped by 5 bases and J by 3 bases; unmatched bases: 5. Germline CDR1 reads SGHVS; CDR2 reads FNYEAQ. CDR3 length: 15 residues.

This chain links TRBV18 with TRBJ1-5; no definite D call. The CDR3 has 13 residues. Germline CDR1 and CDR2: KGHSH and LQKENI. V gave up 2 bases and J gave up 5 bases, with 7 bases separating them. The CDR3 sequence: CASSPGLYQPQHF. The CDR3 DNA sequence: TGTGCCAGCTCACCAGGGCTCTATCAGCCCCAGCATTTT.

Only a few counts were recorded for this clone. V and J are TRBV12-3 or TRBV12-4 and TRBJ1-6; maybe TRBD1 (6 bases). V lost 4 bases and J 7 bases, leaving 8 bases between the germline ends. This CDR3 is built from 13 residues. Written as DNA, the CDR3 is TGTGCCAGCAGTTCCCAGGGGAATTCACCCCTCCACTTT. Translated, it gives CASSSQGNSPLHF.

The rearrangement links TRBV19 to TRBJ1-5; a possible D gene is TRBD1 (6 bases). This CDR3 has 14 residues. CDR1 and CDR2 from the germline V gene are LNHDA and SQIVND (reference sequence). The germline V and J ends were trimmed by 6 bases and 1 base, with 10 bases remaining between them. The CDR3 DNA reads TGTGCCAGTAGGCTGGACAGAAGCAATCAGCCCCAGCATTTT. Its protein product is CASRLDRSNQPQHF.

The chain is built from TRBV4-1 and TRBJ1-6, with 8 bases that match TRBD1. V was clipped by 4 bases and J by 9 bases; unmatched bases: 11. This CDR3 is built from 16 residues. Germline CDR1 MGHRA, CDR2 YSYEKL. Written as DNA, the CDR3 is TGCGCCAGCAGCCCCTCGACAGGACAGGGAGGTTCACCCCTCCACTTT. Translating gives CASSPSTGQGGSPLHF.

The gene calls are TRBV7-8 and TRBJ1-1, with a weak D call TRBD1 (6 bases). The CDR3 covers 14 residues. CDR1 is SGHVS and CDR2 is FQNEAQ in the germline V gene. Between the trimmed V and J ends, which lost 3 bases and 1 base, there was a span of 9 bases. The CDR3: CASSFLGGNTEAFF. CDR3 nucleotide sequence: TGTGCCAGCAGCTTTCTAGGGGGGAACACTGAAGCTTTCTTT.

CDR3 nucleotide sequence: TGTGCCAGCAGAACCACTGAGTGGCGGGTATTCGAGAAGCAGTACTTC. Translating it yields CASRTTEWRVFEKQYF. V and J are TRBV2 and TRBJ2-7; maybe TRBD2 (5 bases). The CDR3 consists of 16 residues. The V and J ends lost 6 bases and 8 bases respectively, with 26 bases between them. Germline lookup yields CDR1 SNHLY and CDR2 FYNNEI.

This clone has just a few counts. The chain recombines TRBV7-6 with TRBJ2-3; TRBD2 aligns across 8 bases. The CDR3 is 15 amino acids. The germline V gene has CDR1 SGHVS and CDR2 FNYEAQ. V lost 3 bases and J lost 4; bases outside the gene matches: 6. Here the CDR3 reads CASSFTGGLADTQYF. The CDR3 DNA reads TGTGCCAGCAGCTTTACGGGGGGGTTGGCAGATACGCAGTATTTT. The complete variable domain, with remaining parts taken from reference TRBV7-6 and TRBJ2-3, reads GAGVSQSPRYKVTKRGQDVALRCDPISGHVSLYWYRQALGQGPEFLTYFNYEAQQDKSGLPNDRFSAERPEGSISTLTIQRTEQRDSAMYRCASSFTGGLADTQYFGPGTRLTVL.

V and J are TRBV10-3 and TRBJ2-1, with 14 bases identical to TRBD2. The CDR3 sequence is 14 residues long. The V and J ends lost 7 bases and 7 bases, in that order; junction bases with no gene match: 3. Germline CDR1 ENHRY, CDR2 SYGVKD. CDR3 residues: CAIKGLAGENEQFF. The CDR3 nucleotides are TGTGCCATCAAGGGACTAGCGGGGGAGAATGAGCAGTTCTTC.

Regarding this clone: The same CDR3 is also encoded by other DNA sequences in this sample. The chain links TRBV2 to TRBJ2-5; D is uncertain. The CDR3 sequence is 11 residues long. Germline V gene data show CDR1 as SNHLY and CDR2 as FYNNEI. V shed 4 bases and J shed 3 bases, with 3 bases lying between them. CDR3 sequence (DNA): TGTGCCAGCAGTGCTAAAGAGACCCAGTACTTC. Protein: CASSAKETQYF.

The chain is built from TRBV6-5 and TRBJ1-3; no firm D call. Germline CDR1 reads MNHEY; CDR2 reads SVGAGI. The CDR3 has 14 amino acids. V lost 9 bases and J lost 3, with 15 bases in between. CDR3 in DNA: TGTGCCAGTCGGGGATTCTTTGATGGAAACACCATATATTTT. It encodes CASRGFFDGNTIYF.

This clone was seen repeatedly, ten times or more. The chain links TRBV12-3 or TRBV12-4 to TRBJ2-2; D is possibly TRBD2 (5 bases). This CDR3 has 13 amino acids. Trimming cost V 6 bases and J 3 bases, with 8 bases left between them. The CDR3 here is CASRARDTGELFF. For the CDR3, the DNA is TGTGCCAGCAGGGCGAGGGACACCGGGGAGCTGTTTTTT.

This clone was recorded a few times. This chain joins TRBV18 and TRBJ1-3, with 7 bases that match TRBD1. Germline-derived CDR1 and CDR2 are KGHSH and LQKENI. This CDR3 comprises 18 residues. V was pared by 3 bases and J by 0 bases, with 11 bases of the junction left unmatched. CDR3 in amino acids: CASSPGALTGHSGNTIYF. In nucleotides, the CDR3 is TGTGCCAGCTCACCCGGAGCTCTGACAGGGCACTCTGGAAACACCATATATTTT.

V and J are TRBV27 and TRBJ2-7; D gene unclear. This CDR3 region has 12 residues. Germline V lookup: CDR1 MNHEY, CDR2 SMNVEV (reference sequence). With 4 bases removed from V and 6 bases from J, the gap between germline ends came to 10 bases. The CDR3 DNA reads as TGTGCCAGCAGTTCGTCCAGGTCCGAGCAGTACTTC. This gives the protein CASSSSRSEQYF.

This clone appeared once. The chain combines TRBV6-5 with TRBJ2-6; no clear D. CDR1 is MNHEY and CDR2 is SVGAGI in the germline V gene. The length of the CDR3 is 15 residues. Deletions cut 6 bases from V and 0 bases from J, with 9 bases between. The CDR3 sequence is CASRAERSGANVLTF. Written as DNA, the CDR3 is TGTGCCAGCAGAGCTGAACGCTCTGGGGCCAACGTCCTGACTTTC.

CDR3 protein: CAISEPGQGAAMNTEAFF. The CDR3, as DNA: TGTGCCATCAGTGAACCGGGACAGGGGGCGGCCATGAACACTGAAGCTTTCTTT. This sequence joins TRBV10-3 and TRBJ1-1; 12 bases are a match to TRBD1. V lost 3 bases, J lost 0 bases, and 8 bases stayed unmatched. The CDR3 is 18 residues long. Looked up from germline, CDR1 is ENHRY and CDR2 is SYGVKD.

This clone was observed once. The chain combines TRBV14 with TRBJ2-3; D remains ambiguous. The V gene's germline CDR1 is SGHDN and CDR2 FVKESK. V was trimmed by 0 bases and J by 11 bases, leaving 12 bases between them. This CDR3 is 13 amino acids long. CDR3 sequence: CASSQDVVHRQYF. Here the CDR3 DNA reads TGTGCCAGCAGCCAAGATGTGGTACACCGGCAGTATTTT.

The chain employs TRBV5-8 and TRBJ1-5; 7 bases map to TRBD1. Germline CDR1 and CDR2: SGHTS and YDEGEE. V lost 1 base, J lost 6 bases, and 4 bases stayed unmatched. This CDR3 is 14 amino acids long. CDR3 residues: CASSLRRGRQPQHF. The CDR3 coding sequence is TGTGCCAGCAGCTTGCGGAGGGGGCGTCAGCCCCAGCATTTT.

CDR3 sequence reads: CAWSLPMTGKNGNTIYF. In nucleotides, the CDR3 is TGTGCCTGGAGTCTCCCCATGACAGGGAAGAATGGAAACACCATATATTTT. V is TRBV30 and J is TRBJ1-3, with TRBD1 identical over 7 bases. The trim removed 2 bases at V and 3 bases at J, leaving 13 bases unmatched. Germline CDR1 is GTSNPN and CDR2 is SVGIG (reference sequence). This CDR3 has 17 amino acids.

The chain carries TRBV5-1 and TRBJ2-7; TRBD2 agrees at 11 bases. The CDR3 extends over 16 amino acids. Looked up from germline, CDR1 is SGHRS and CDR2 is YFSETQ. Trimming cost V 2 bases and J 3 bases; bases outside gene matches: 7. CDR3 in amino acids: CASSLPGTSGVYEQYF. CDR3 nucleotide sequence: TGCGCCAGCAGCTTACCCGGGACTAGCGGCGTCTACGAGCAGTACTTC.

This clone came up once. CDR3 region: CASSQDPGSGTEAFF. For the CDR3, the DNA is TGTGCCAGCAGCCAAGATCCGGGTTCGGGCACTGAAGCTTTCTTT. This chain links TRBV4-2 with TRBJ1-1; D remains unclear. The CDR3 length is 15 residues. Trimming cost V 0 bases and J 4 bases, with 12 bases left between them. Germline-derived CDR1 and CDR2 are LGHNA and YNFKEQ.